This TCR beta chain was sequenced during a study of molecular identifiers for immune sequencing clone quantification. This clonotype came up many times. One entry per CDR3 protein, called by TCRdb with MiXCR from the PCR reads. The sample lists approximately 550,000 distinct CDR3 sequences; around a fifth were seen once. The CDR3 is 11 amino acids. Between the trimmed V and J ends, which lost 4 bases and 7 bases, there was a span of 8 bases. Looked up from germline, CDR1 is SEHNR and CDR2 is FQNEAQ (reference sequence). The specimen was naive CD8+ T cells from blood, with Jurkat cell RNA spiked in. Documented subset: FACS-sorted CD8+CD4-CCR7+CD45RA+ naive T cells. The chain uses TRBV7-9 and TRBJ2-7; D is possibly TRBD1 or TRBD2 (5 bases each). This TCR was recovered from a human donor in good health. Some libraries in this study had Jurkat cell RNA spiked in. The CDR3 DNA sequence: TGTGCCAGCAGCTGGGACGGAGAGCAGTACTTC. This codes for CASSWDGEQYF.